This TCR beta chain was sequenced during a study of T cell changes during pregnancy in multiple sclerosis. Measured with immunoSEQ multiplex PCR; TCRdb has only the in-frame clones, and not every one. This repertoire shows about 67,000 clones, more than 85% found once; its top ten account for 1.5% to 2%. Germline V gene lookup returns CDR1 MNHNS and CDR2 SASEGT. The CDR3 spans 14 residues. The V and J ends lost 3 bases and 8 bases respectively, with 13 bases between them. Source: peripheral blood, taken in the first trimester of pregnancy. This clonotype was obtained from a female donor in good health, enrolled as a control in a pregnancy study. This chain joins TRBV6-1 and TRBJ1-4; tentative D call: TRBD1 (5 bases). CDR3 DNA sequence: TGTGCCAGCAGTGAGGACATGGTGGGGGAAAAACTGTTTTTT. Translating it yields CASSEDMVGEKLFF.